This T cell receptor beta chain was identified in a study of T cells after yellow fever vaccination (dated by TCRdb to the late 2010s). Regarding the research as a whole: The SMART-Seq v4 Ultra Low Input RNA kit was used to prepare libraries from fractions with low cell numbers. To follow T-cell clones before and after primary and booster YFV17D yellow fever vaccination, bulk TCR alpha and beta repertoires were sequenced over time. The cohort comprised two healthy male donors, one aged 18 to 29 and one aged 30 to 39 years. Blood was collected at multiple timepoints before and after primary and secondary immunization, and bulk PBMC replicates and cell subsets were isolated. The paper as a whole reports these results and caveats: The secondary T-cell response was weaker than the primary response but faster, peaking on day 5 instead of day 15. Most clones expanded after primary vaccination were re-detected after the booster (around 96% of CD4 and 80% to 90% of CD8), suggesting broad memory maintenance. A small share of clonotypes was detected in both CD4 and CD8 compartments, with the overlap likely arising from convergent recombination. Because only a couple of donors were included in the study, the extent to which the findings can be generalized is limited. Computational filtering was required because FACS-sorted repertoires could contain abundant contaminating clonotypes from the bulk population.

This clonotype was recorded a few times. Its antigen remains undetermined. It has no much larger one-base neighbor in the sample; base qualities were not kept. The CDR3 contains 14 residues, cysteine and phenylalanine counted. Only CDR3 DNA is held: 42 bases, read in frame from base 1. A distance of 11 bases separates the germline ends of V and J, which lose 2 bases and 5 bases respectively. CDR1 is given as MNHEY and CDR2 as SVGAGI, both from the germline V gene. The treatment or condition label for this specimen denotes: live attenuated yellow fever vaccine strain. Two biological replicates of bulk PBMCs were collected at each blood-draw timepoint. PBMCs were isolated from peripheral blood using a standard Ficoll-Paque protocol. RNA was extracted with TriZol from bulk PBMCs, CD4 and CD8 fractions, and dextramer-positive and dextramer-negative fractions. The sample was run on an Illumina NovaSeq 6000. TCR cDNA was synthesized by 5'RACE template switching, through which a universal primer site and unique molecular identifiers were introduced. cDNA synthesis was primed from both the TCR alpha and TCR beta constant segments. Library amplification used two PCR steps, and the second PCR step added sample barcodes and sequencing adapters. Sequencing of the libraries was done on either Illumina HiSeq 2500 (2x100 bp) or NovaSeq (2x150 bp). In the authors' own workflow: Reads were demultiplexed and collapsed into UMI consensus sequences with MIGEC, and V(D)J alignment was performed with MiXCR. Vaccine-responding clonotypes were defined with edgeR using replicate PBMC samples, requiring FDR below 0.01 and a log2 fold change above 5 up to day 15. Each bulk clonotype received a CD4 or CD8 identity based on whether the sequenced CD4 or CD8 repertoire contained that clonotype at higher abundance. TCRdb trimmed the raw reads at Q25, called clones with MiXCR and kept productive beta chains. CDR3 protein sequences are deduplicated, and each keeps its most common genes and DNA. The V and J calls follow TCRdb's processing rather than the paper's. Recorded for this sample are roughly 400,000 distinct CDR3 sequences; about 17% of them occurred a single time. The top ten hold roughly a sixth of the sample.

This TCR came from a man younger than 35 who received the YFV17D yellow fever vaccine. The chain links TRBV6-5 with TRBJ2-3; TRBD1 could be the D gene, as 6 bases match. The sample here was PBMCs, taken before the yellow fever booster vaccination. The nucleotides are TGTGCCAGCAGTTACCGAGGGGGTAGAGATACGCAGTATTTT. It translates as CASSYRGGRDTQYF.